These 30 T cell receptor beta chains were sequenced from one sample in a study of blood T cells in healthy people across ages. A J-beta primer mix and a sample-barcoded 5' primer were used in a second PCR of roughly 7 to 12 cycles. A single record per CDR3 protein comes from TCRdb applying MiXCR to the 5' RACE reads. Of 700,000 or so distinct CDR3 sequences listed, 22% are singletons. Sequencing used blood. These TCRs come from a man aged 70-80 years in good health.

The chain links TRBV12-3 or TRBV12-4 to TRBJ2-5; D possibly corresponds to TRBD1 (5 bases). Trimming removed 3 bases from V and 3 bases from J, with 8 bases in between. The CDR3 is made up of 13 amino acids. CDR3 coding DNA: TGTGCCAGCAGTTTTCAAGGGGAAGAGACCCAGTACTTC. This sequence encodes CASSFQGEETQYF.

The genes are TRBV6-1 and TRBJ2-5, with 11 nucleotides matching TRBD2. CDR3 length: 16 residues. Germline V gene data show CDR1 as MNHNS and CDR2 as SASEGT. Unmatched junction bases numbered 9, after V lost 6 bases and J lost 3 bases. The CDR3 sequence: CASSALAGGLEETQYF. CDR3 nucleotide sequence: TGTGCCAGCAGCGCTCTAGCGGGGGGACTAGAAGAGACCCAGTACTTC.

The V gene is TRBV10-2, the J gene TRBJ2-3, with D possibly being TRBD2 (5 bases). The ends were cut back, 2 bases at V and 3 bases at J, with 6 bases in the middle. Germline CDR1 WSHSY, CDR2 SAAADI. This CDR3 is built from 13 residues. CDR3 coding DNA: TGCGCCAGCAGTGAGGCGGGTACAGATACGCAGTATTTT. It yields the protein CASSEAGTDTQYF.

The rearrangement uses TRBV6-6 and TRBJ2-6; D is uncertain. Trimming stripped 8 bases from V and 0 bases from J, with 8 bases between. The CDR3 spans 14 residues. Germline loops: CDR1 MNHNY, CDR2 SVGAGI (reference sequence). The CDR3 spells CASLSNSGANVLTF. The CDR3 DNA is TGTGCCAGCCTATCGAACTCTGGGGCCAACGTCCTGACTTTC.

This clonotype was counted between two and nine times. V and J are TRBV3-1 and TRBJ2-7; D gene uncertain. This CDR3 comprises 12 residues. Germline CDR1 is LGHDT and CDR2 is YNNKEL (reference sequence). The V gene lost 3 bases and the J gene lost 4 bases, with 7 bases spanning the gap. DNA for the CDR3: TGTGCCAGCAGCCACCTCGAATACGAGCAGTACTTC. Encoded protein: CASSHLEYEQYF.

The V gene is TRBV5-1, the J gene TRBJ1-4; possible D gene TRBD1, 5 bases. The V gene's germline CDR1 is SGHRS and CDR2 YFSETQ. The CDR3 totals 15 residues. Trimming pared 4 bases from V and 3 bases from J, leaving 13 bases between. This CDR3 is CASSAGGTANEKLFF. CDR3 in DNA: TGCGCCAGCAGCGCGGGGGGAACAGCTAATGAAAAACTGTTTTTT.

This clonotype has just a few counts. The chain has TRBV21-1 and TRBJ2-5; no DNA check was done on the table's D call, TRBD2. TRBV21-1 is labeled a pseudogene. The CDR3 has 17 amino acids. This CDR3 is CASSKVGASGNQETQYF. CDR3 in DNA: TGTGCCAGCAGCAAAGTGGGGGCTAGCGGTAACCAAGAGACCCAGTACTTC.

In its sample, this clonotype was seen many times. The J gene is TRBJ1-2, the V gene TRBV10-3; a weak D match, TRBD1 (5 bases). Germline CDR1 is ENHRY and CDR2 is SYGVKD. CDR3 size: 15 residues. V lost 3 bases and J 4 bases, leaving 15 bases between the germline ends. The CDR3 protein is CAISDTGLSTYGYTF. CDR3 nucleotide sequence: TGTGCCATCAGTGATACGGGACTCTCGACCTATGGCTACACCTTC.

This clonotype was counted between two and nine times. This chain links TRBV5-1 with TRBJ2-1; 10 nucleotides agree with TRBD2. The trim removed 5 bases at V and 8 bases at J, leaving 10 bases unmatched. There are 15 residues in the CDR3. The germline CDR1 and CDR2 sequences are SGHRS and YFSETQ. The CDR3 nucleotides read TGCGCCAGCAGTATTAGCGGGGGGCCGGAGGATGAGCAGTTCTTC. It translates to CASSISGGPEDEQFF. The variable domain in full, with the rest retrieved from reference TRBV5-1 and TRBJ2-1, is KAGVTQTPRYLIKTRGQQVTLSCSPISGHRSVSWYQQTPGQGLQFLFEYFSETQRNKGNFPGRFSGRQFSNSRSEMNVSTLELGDSALYLCASSISGGPEDEQFFGPGTRLTVL.

This clonotype was counted only a few times. V usage is TRBV20-1 and J usage is TRBJ2-4; the D gene is possibly TRBD2 (5 bases). V gave up 5 bases and J gave up 5 bases, with 13 bases separating them. CDR3 length: 13 residues. CDR1 is DFQATT, CDR2 SNEGSKA, per germline (reference sequence). The CDR3 DNA is TGCAGTGCTTCTTTAGCGATTCAAAACATTCAGTACTTC. It yields the protein CSASLAIQNIQYF.

This rearrangement joins TRBV3-1 to TRBJ2-3; TRBD2 might be the D (6 bases). V lost 0 bases, J lost 5 bases, and 9 bases lay in between. Germline CDR1 reads LGHDT; CDR2 reads YNNKEL (reference sequence). This CDR3 is built from 14 residues. CDR3 in amino acids: CASSQDWGGDTQYF. DNA for the CDR3: TGTGCCAGCAGCCAAGATTGGGGAGGAGATACGCAGTATTTT.

This chain uses TRBV7-2 with TRBJ2-7, with D hard to call. Germline V CDR1 and CDR2: SGHTA, FQGNSA. The CDR3 length is 13 residues. Trimming pared 1 base from V and 2 bases from J, leaving 6 bases between. CDR3 sequence (DNA): TGTGCCAGCAGCTTAGGAGAAGCCTACGAGCAGTACGTC. Translating it yields CASSLGEAYEQYV.

The chain uses TRBV29-1 and TRBJ2-5, with 8 bases lining up with TRBD1. The V and J ends lost 2 bases and 7 bases, in that order; junction bases with no gene match: 3. The CDR3 loop spans 12 amino acids. Germline V gene data show CDR1 as SQVTM and CDR2 as ANQGSEA. The CDR3, as DNA: TGCAGCGTTGAAAGGCAGGGGGCGACCCAGTACTTC. It specifies CSVERQGATQYF.

The chain couples TRBV9 to TRBJ1-4; D is perhaps TRBD1 (6 bases). The V and J ends lost 4 bases and 9 bases respectively, with 19 bases between them. The CDR3 contains 15 residues. From germline, CDR1 is SGDLS and CDR2 YYNGEE. The CDR3 DNA sequence: TGTGCCAGCAGCATTGCAGGGGTCGAGTATCAAAAACTGTTTTTT. Translating it yields CASSIAGVEYQKLFF.

The table lists this clonotype with a few counts. The rearrangement uses TRBV7-4 and TRBJ2-7, with D perhaps being TRBD1 or TRBD2 (5 bases each). The J call may be incorrect, as the DNA end agrees better with TRBJ2-5. Germline V gives CDR1 SGHVT, CDR2 SQSDAQ. The CDR3 contains 13 residues. CDR3 coding DNA: TGTGCCAGCAGCTCGACATGGGGGGAGACCCAGTACTTC. As protein: CASSSTWGETQYF.

V gene TRBV11-2 combines with J gene TRBJ2-1; D is uncertain. This CDR3 is 14 amino acids long. Germline V CDR1 and CDR2: SGHAT, FQNNGV. Deletions cut 2 bases from V and 8 bases from J, with 13 bases between. The CDR3 spells CASSLLRNSDEQFF. In DNA form, the CDR3 reads TGTGCCAGCAGCTTATTGAGGAATAGTGATGAGCAGTTCTTC. The whole variable domain, remainder taken from reference TRBV11-2 and TRBJ2-1, is EAGVAQSPRYKIIEKRQSVAFWCNPISGHATLYWYQQILGQGPKLLIQFQNNGVVDDSQLPKDRFSAERLKGVDSTLKIQPAKLEDSAVYLCASSLLRNSDEQFFGPGTRLTVL.

This clonotype was detected only a few times. The chain combines TRBV28 with TRBJ2-5; D is unresolved. Trimming pared 7 bases from V and 0 bases from J, leaving 9 bases between. CDR1 and CDR2 from the germline V gene are MDHEN and SYDVKM. This CDR3 has 13 residues. In DNA, the CDR3 is TGTGCCAGCACCACTTCGTACCAAGAGACCCAGTACTTC. It codes for CASTTSYQETQYF.

This clonotype was recorded at least ten times. V usage is TRBV15 and J usage is TRBJ2-7; D is perhaps TRBD2 (6 bases). Germline V gene sequence: CDR1 LNHNV, CDR2 YYDKDF (reference sequence). The ends were cut back, 5 bases at V and 4 bases at J, with 21 bases in the middle. The CDR3 totals 16 residues. The CDR3 protein is CATSLGAGSLSYEQYF. DNA for the CDR3: TGTGCCACCAGCCTCGGCGCGGGATCCCTCTCTTACGAGCAGTACTTC.

Points on this clonotype: At one boundary the junction diverges from the germline segment, which might be a read error. The chain links TRBV27 to TRBJ1-3; 8 bases are shared with TRBD1. The CDR3 is made up of 15 amino acids. The germline CDR1 and CDR2 sequences are MNHEY and SMNVEV (reference sequence). The CDR3 loop is CATSSRGPSGNTIYF. CDR3 nucleotides: TGCGCCACCTCGAGCAGGGGGCCCTCTGGAAACACCATATATTTT.

This clonotype was picked up a small number of times. The chain uses TRBV7-2 and TRBJ2-2, with a possible D match to TRBD1 (6 bases). Trimming took off 5 bases at V and 0 bases at J, with 13 bases between the two ends. The germline V gene has CDR1 SGHTA and CDR2 FQGNSA. The CDR3 length is 16 residues. Here the CDR3 DNA reads TGTGCCAGCAGCCCAAGGGGGACAACGAACACCGGGGAGCTGTTTTTT. Protein: CASSPRGTTNTGELFF.

This clonotype appeared a few times. The chain joins TRBV5-1 to TRBJ2-1; no reliable D call. V gave up 0 bases and J gave up 7 bases, with 8 bases separating them. The CDR3 is made up of 13 amino acids. Per the germline V gene, CDR1 is SGHRS and CDR2 is YFSETQ. CDR3 nucleotide sequence: TGCGCCAGCAGCTTGGGGGTGAGGAATGAGCAGTTCTTC. Protein sequence: CASSLGVRNEQFF.

The chain uses TRBV5-1 and TRBJ2-1; no reliable D call. V lost 4 bases, J lost 6 bases, and 11 bases lay in between. Germline V gene sequence: CDR1 SGHRS, CDR2 YFSETQ. The CDR3 runs to 13 residues. This chain's CDR3 is CASSRPLGNEQFF. CDR3 nucleotide sequence: TGCGCCAGCAGCAGGCCCCTCGGCAATGAGCAGTTCTTC. The variable domain in full, with the rest retrieved from reference TRBV5-1 and TRBJ2-1, is KAGVTQTPRYLIKTRGQQVTLSCSPISGHRSVSWYQQTPGQGLQFLFEYFSETQRNKGNFPGRFSGRQFSNSRSEMNVSTLELGDSALYLCASSRPLGNEQFFGPGTRLTVL.

CDR3 amino acids: CATSREWSGSIYEQFF. DNA of the CDR3: TGTGCCACCAGCAGAGAATGGTCAGGGAGTATCTATGAGCAGTTCTTC. The V call is TRBV15, the J call TRBJ2-1, with D perhaps assigned TRBD1 or TRBD2 (5 bases each). V gave up 0 bases and J gave up 8 bases, with 17 bases separating them. This CDR3 comprises 16 residues. Germline V gene data show CDR1 as LNHNV and CDR2 as YYDKDF (reference sequence).

This clonotype has a count of ten or more. The J gene is TRBJ2-3, the V gene TRBV12-3 or TRBV12-4; no clear D. Trimming stripped 5 bases from V and 2 bases from J, with 11 bases between. CDR3 length: 14 amino acids. CDR3 protein: CASSLQADTDTQYF. The CDR3 DNA is TGTGCCAGCAGTCTCCAGGCAGACACAGATACGCAGTATTTT.

The V and J genes are TRBV25-1 and TRBJ1-4, with 8 bases fitting TRBD1. The CDR3 length is 15 residues. From germline, CDR1 is MGHDK and CDR2 SYGVNS. V shed 3 bases and J 7 bases; nucleotides not matched to a gene: 7. As DNA, the CDR3 is TGTGCCAGCAGTGATCCGACAGGGGATGGTGAAAAACTGTTTTTT. Amino acids: CASSDPTGDGEKLFF.

This clonotype has a handful of counts. J is TRBJ1-1 and V is TRBV12-3 or TRBV12-4; no definite D call. The CDR3 is 13 residues long. Trimming shortened V by 6 bases and J by 5 bases, and 13 bases separated the two germline ends. The CDR3 here is CASSLGMQTEAFF. Written as DNA, the CDR3 is TGTGCCAGCAGCCTGGGGATGCAGACTGAAGCTTTCTTT.

This clonotype was observed a few times. The chain uses TRBV6-5 and TRBJ1-1; perhaps TRBD1 as D (5 bases). Trimming stripped 0 bases from V and 11 bases from J, with 22 bases between. Germline loops: CDR1 MNHEY, CDR2 SVGAGI. The CDR3 is made up of 16 amino acids. The CDR3 nucleotides are TGTGCCAGCAGTTACTCGGGACTTACAGGCGGGTCTAGGGCTTTCTTT. It encodes CASSYSGLTGGSRAFF.

This clonotype was detected once. This sequence joins TRBV12-3 or TRBV12-4 and TRBJ2-3, with 16 bases that match TRBD2. Losses at the gene ends were 6 bases for V and 9 bases for J; bases not matched to a gene: 9. This CDR3 has 16 residues. CDR3 coding DNA: TGTGCCAGCAGGAACCCGGGGACTAGCGGGGGGGACACGCAGTATTTT. It codes for CASRNPGTSGGDTQYF.

This chain joins TRBV28 and TRBJ2-5; D unresolved. CDR3 length equals 15 residues. Looked up from germline, CDR1 is MDHEN and CDR2 is SYDVKM. V lost 1 base and J lost 1, with 10 bases in between. CDR3 nucleotides: TGTGCCAGCAGTTTATCCCTTTGGGGCCAAGAGACCCAGTACTTC. Translation gives CASSLSLWGQETQYF.

The rearrangement joins TRBV20-1 to TRBJ2-7; TRBD2 is a possible D gene (5 bases). The CDR3 has 12 amino acids. The ends were cut back, 2 bases at V and 4 bases at J, with 9 bases in the middle. CDR1 is DFQATT and CDR2 is SNEGSKA in the germline V gene (reference sequence). CDR3 DNA sequence: TGCAGTGCTAGACGCGGGCTGTACGAGCAGTACTTC. This encodes CSARRGLYEQYF.